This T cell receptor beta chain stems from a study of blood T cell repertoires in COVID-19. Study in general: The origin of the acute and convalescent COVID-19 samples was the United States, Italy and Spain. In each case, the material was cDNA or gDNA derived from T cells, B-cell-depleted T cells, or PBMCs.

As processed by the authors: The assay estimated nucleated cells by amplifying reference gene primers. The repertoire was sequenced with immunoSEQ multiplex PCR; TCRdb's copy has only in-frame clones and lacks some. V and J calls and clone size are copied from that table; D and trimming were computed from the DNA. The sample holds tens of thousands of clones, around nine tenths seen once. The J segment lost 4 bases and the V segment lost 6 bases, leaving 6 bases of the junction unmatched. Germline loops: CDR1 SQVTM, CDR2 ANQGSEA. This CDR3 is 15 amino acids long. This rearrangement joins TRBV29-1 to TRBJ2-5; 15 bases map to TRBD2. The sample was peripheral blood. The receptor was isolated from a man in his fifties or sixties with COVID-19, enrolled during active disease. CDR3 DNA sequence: TGCAGCGTGGTCCCGGGACTAGCGGGAGGAGAGACCCAGTACTTC. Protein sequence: CSVVPGLAGGETQYF. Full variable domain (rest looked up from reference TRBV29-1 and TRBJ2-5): SAVISQKPSRDICQRGTSLTIQCQVDSQVTMMFWYRQQPGQSLTLIATANQGSEATYESGFVIDKFPISRPNLTFSTLTVSNMSPEDSSIYLCSVVPGLAGGETQYFGPGTRLLVL.